This passage covers 2 T cell receptor beta chains from one sample sequenced in a study of memory CD4+ T cells and cytomegalovirus serostatus. The sort gate was single viable CD3+CD4+CD8-CD45RO+ cells for memory CD4+ T cells. Sequenced by immunoSEQ multiplex PCR; TCRdb stores in-frame clones only, minus some. The sample consists of some 44,000 clones, around 80% of them appearing once. Sequencing was carried out using memory CD4+ T cells from blood. These receptor sequences come from an adult in good health and CMV-seronegative.

This rearrangement joins TRBV5-4 to TRBJ2-7, with D unclear. V lost 1 base to trimming and J lost 0 bases, with 8 bases between them. Looked up from germline, CDR1 is SGHNT and CDR2 is YYREEE (reference sequence). This CDR3 is 14 amino acids long. CDR3 sequence: CASSLSQSSYEQYF. The CDR3 DNA reads as TGTGCCAGCAGCTTGTCACAGAGCTCCTACGAGCAGTACTTC.

The chain is built from TRBV5-1 and TRBJ1-4; the D is unclear. Trimming removed 0 bases from V and 8 bases from J, with 14 bases in between. CDR1 is SGHRS, CDR2 YFSETQ, per germline. The CDR3 length is 15 residues. CDR3 sequence reads: CASSLAGYKREKLFF. The CDR3 DNA is TGCGCCAGCAGCTTGGCTGGTTACAAAAGGGAAAAACTGTTTTTT.